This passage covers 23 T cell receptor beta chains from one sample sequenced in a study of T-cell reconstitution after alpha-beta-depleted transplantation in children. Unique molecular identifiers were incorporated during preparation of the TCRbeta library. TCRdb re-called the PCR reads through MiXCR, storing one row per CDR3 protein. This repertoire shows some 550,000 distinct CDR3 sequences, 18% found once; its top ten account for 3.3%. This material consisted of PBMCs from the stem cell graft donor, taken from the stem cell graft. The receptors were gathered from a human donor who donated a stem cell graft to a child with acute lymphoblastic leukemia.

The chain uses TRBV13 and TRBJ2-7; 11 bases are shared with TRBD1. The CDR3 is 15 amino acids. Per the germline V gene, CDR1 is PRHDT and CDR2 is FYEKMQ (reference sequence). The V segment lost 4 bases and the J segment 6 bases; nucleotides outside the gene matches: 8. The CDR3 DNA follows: TGTGCCAGCAGCTCCCGGACAGGGGGCGGCGGCGAGCAGTACTTC. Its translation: CASSSRTGGGGEQYF.

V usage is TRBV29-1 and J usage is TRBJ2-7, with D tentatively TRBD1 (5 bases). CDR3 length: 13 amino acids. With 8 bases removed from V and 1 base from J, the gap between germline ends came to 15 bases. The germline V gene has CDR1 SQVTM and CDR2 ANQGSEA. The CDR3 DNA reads TGCAGCATCTCGGGCAGGGCTTCCTACGAGCAGTACTTC. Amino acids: CSISGRASYEQYF.

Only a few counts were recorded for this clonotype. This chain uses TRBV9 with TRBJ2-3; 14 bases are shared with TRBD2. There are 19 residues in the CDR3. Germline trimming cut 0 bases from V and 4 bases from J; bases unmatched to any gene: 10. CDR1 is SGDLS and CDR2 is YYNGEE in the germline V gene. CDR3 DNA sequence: TGTGCCAGCAGCGTAGGCGCCGGGGGACTAGCGGGAGAGGCAGATACGCAGTATTTT. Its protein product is CASSVGAGGLAGEADTQYF.

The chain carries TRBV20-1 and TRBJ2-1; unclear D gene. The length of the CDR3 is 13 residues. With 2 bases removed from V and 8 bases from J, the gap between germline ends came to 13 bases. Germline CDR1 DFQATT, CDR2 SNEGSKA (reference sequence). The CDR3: CSARLFSTYEQFF. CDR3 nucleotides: TGCAGTGCTAGATTGTTCTCAACATATGAGCAGTTCTTC.

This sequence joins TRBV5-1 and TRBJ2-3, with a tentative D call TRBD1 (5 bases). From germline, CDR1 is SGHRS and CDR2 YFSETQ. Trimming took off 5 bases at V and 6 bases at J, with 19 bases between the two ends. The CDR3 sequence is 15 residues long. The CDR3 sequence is CASSSRAHLGDTQYF. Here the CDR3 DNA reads TGCGCCAGCAGTTCCAGGGCTCACCTCGGGGATACGCAGTATTTT.

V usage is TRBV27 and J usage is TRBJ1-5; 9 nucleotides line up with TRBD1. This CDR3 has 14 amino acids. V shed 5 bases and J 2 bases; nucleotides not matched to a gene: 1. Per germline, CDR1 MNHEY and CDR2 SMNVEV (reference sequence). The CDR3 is CASSRQGGNQPQHF. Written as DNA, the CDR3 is TGTGCCAGCAGTCGACAGGGGGGCAATCAGCCCCAGCATTTT.

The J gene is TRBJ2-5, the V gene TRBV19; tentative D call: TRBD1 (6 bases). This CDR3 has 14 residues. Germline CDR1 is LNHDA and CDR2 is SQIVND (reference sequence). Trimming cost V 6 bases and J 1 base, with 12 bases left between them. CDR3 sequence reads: CASSNRVAQETQYF. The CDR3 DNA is TGTGCCAGTAGCAACAGGGTAGCCCAAGAGACCCAGTACTTC.

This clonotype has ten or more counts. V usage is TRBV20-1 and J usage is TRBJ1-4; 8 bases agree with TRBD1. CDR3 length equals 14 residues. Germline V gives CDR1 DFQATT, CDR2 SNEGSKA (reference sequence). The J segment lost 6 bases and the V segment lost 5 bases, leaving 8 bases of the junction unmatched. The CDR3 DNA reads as TGCAGTGCTTCAACGACAGGGGACTATGAAAAACTGTTTTTT. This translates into CSASTTGDYEKLFF.

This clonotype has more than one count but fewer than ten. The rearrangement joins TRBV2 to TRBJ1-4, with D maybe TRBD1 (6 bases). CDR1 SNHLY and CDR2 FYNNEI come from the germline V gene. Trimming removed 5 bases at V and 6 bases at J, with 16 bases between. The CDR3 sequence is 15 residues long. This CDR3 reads CASSQRGVEDEKLFF. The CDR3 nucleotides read TGTGCCAGCAGTCAAAGGGGGGTTGAGGATGAAAAACTGTTTTTT.

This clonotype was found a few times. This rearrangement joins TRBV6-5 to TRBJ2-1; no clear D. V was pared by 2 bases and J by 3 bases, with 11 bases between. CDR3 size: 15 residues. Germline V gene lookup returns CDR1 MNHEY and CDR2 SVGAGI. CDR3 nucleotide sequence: TGTGCCAGCAGTTACAGTCTGTCACACTACAATGAGCAGTTCTTC. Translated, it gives CASSYSLSHYNEQFF.

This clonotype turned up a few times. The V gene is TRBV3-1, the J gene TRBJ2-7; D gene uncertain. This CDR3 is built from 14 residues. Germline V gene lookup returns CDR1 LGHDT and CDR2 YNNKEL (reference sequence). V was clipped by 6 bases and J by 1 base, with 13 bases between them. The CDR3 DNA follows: TGTGCCAGCAGTCCCGCCGGATCATCCTACGAGCAGTACTTC. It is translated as CASSPAGSSYEQYF.

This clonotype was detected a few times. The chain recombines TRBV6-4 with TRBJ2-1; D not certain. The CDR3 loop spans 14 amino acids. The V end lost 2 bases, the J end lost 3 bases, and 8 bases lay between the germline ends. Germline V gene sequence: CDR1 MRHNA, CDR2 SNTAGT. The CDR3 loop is CASSDGPDYNEQFF. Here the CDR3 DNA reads TGTGCCAGCAGTGACGGGCCGGACTACAATGAGCAGTTCTTC.

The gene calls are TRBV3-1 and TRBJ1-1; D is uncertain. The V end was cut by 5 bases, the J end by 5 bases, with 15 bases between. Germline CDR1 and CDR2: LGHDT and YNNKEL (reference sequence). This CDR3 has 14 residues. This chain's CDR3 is CASSSGRSGTEAFF. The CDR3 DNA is TGTGCCAGCAGCTCCGGGAGGTCGGGAACTGAAGCTTTCTTT.

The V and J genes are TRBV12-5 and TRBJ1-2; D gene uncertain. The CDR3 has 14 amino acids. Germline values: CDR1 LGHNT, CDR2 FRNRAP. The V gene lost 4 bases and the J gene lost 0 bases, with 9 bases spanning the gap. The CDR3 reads CASGSGLSNYGYTF. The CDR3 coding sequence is TGTGCTAGTGGTTCCGGGCTTTCTAACTATGGCTACACCTTC. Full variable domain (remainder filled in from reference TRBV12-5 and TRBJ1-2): DARVTQTPRHKVTEMGQEVTMRCQPILGHNTVFWYRQTMMQGLELLAYFRNRAPLDDSGMPKDRFSAEMPDATLATLKIQPSEPRDSAVYFCASGSGLSNYGYTFGSGTRLTVV.

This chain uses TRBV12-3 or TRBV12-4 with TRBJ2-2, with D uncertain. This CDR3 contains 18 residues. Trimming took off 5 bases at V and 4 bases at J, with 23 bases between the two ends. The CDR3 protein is CASSPLSKSVRGTGELFF. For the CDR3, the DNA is TGTGCCAGCAGTCCGCTCTCCAAAAGTGTCAGAGGCACCGGGGAGCTGTTTTTT.

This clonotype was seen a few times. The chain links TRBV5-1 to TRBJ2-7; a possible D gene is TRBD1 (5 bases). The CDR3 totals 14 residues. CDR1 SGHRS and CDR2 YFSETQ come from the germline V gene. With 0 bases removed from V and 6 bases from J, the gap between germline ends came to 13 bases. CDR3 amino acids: CASSLVGHVSEQYF. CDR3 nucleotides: TGCGCCAGCAGCTTGGTAGGACACGTCTCCGAGCAGTACTTC.

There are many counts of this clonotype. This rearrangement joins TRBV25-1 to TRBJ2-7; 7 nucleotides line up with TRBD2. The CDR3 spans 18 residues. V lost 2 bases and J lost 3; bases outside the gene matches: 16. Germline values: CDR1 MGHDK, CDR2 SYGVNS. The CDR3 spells CASSETGVQRGHLYEQYF. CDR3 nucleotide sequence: TGTGCCAGCAGTGAAACAGGAGTTCAGCGGGGCCACCTCTACGAGCAGTACTTC.

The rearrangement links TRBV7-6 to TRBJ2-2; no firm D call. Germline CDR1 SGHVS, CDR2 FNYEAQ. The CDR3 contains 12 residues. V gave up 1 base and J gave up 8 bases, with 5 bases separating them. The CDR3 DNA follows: TGTGCCAGCAGCTTAGGGCAGGGGGAGCTGTTTTTT. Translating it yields CASSLGQGELFF.

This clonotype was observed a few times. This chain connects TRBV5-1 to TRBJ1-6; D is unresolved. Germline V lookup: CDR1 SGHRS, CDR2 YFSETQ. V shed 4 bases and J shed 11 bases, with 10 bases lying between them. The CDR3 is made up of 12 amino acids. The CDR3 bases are TGCGCCAGCAGCGGCCAAGATCCACCCCTCCACTTT. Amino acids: CASSGQDPPLHF. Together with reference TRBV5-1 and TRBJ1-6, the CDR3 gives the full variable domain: KAGVTQTPRYLIKTRGQQVTLSCSPISGHRSVSWYQQTPGQGLQFLFEYFSETQRNKGNFPGRFSGRQFSNSRSEMNVSTLELGDSALYLCASSGQDPPLHFGNGTRLTVT.

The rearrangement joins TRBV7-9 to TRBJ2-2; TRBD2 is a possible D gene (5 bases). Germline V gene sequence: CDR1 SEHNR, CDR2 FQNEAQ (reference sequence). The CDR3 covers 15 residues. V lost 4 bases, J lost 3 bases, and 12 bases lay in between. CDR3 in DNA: TGTGCCAGCAGCTGGTGGGTCGGGGACACCGGGGAGCTGTTTTTT. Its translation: CASSWWVGDTGELFF.

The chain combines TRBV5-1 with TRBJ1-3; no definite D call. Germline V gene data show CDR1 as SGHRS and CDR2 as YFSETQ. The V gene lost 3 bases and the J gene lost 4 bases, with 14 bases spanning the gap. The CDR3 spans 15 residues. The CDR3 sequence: CASSSGVSPGNTIYF. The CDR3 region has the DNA TGCGCCAGCAGCTCTGGGGTGTCCCCCGGAAACACCATATATTTT.

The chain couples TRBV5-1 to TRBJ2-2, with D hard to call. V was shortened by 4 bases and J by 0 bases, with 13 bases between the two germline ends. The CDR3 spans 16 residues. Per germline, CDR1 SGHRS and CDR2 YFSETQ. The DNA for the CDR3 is TGCGCCAGCAGCCCCAGGAATATCGCGAACACCGGGGAGCTGTTTTTT. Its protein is CASSPRNIANTGELFF. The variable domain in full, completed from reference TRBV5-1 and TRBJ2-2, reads KAGVTQTPRYLIKTRGQQVTLSCSPISGHRSVSWYQQTPGQGLQFLFEYFSETQRNKGNFPGRFSGRQFSNSRSEMNVSTLELGDSALYLCASSPRNIANTGELFFGEGSRLTVL.

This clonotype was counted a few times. This chain's CDR3 is CASSLTGQSLSGNTIYF. CDR3 DNA: TGCGCCAGCAGCTTGACTGGACAGTCTCTCTCTGGAAACACCATATATTTT. The chain joins TRBV5-1 to TRBJ1-3; perhaps TRBD1 as D (6 bases). The ends were cut back, 1 base at V and 0 bases at J, with 14 bases in the middle. There are 17 residues in the CDR3. From germline, CDR1 is SGHRS and CDR2 YFSETQ.